This is a list of T cell receptor beta chains from one sample in a study of response to subunit inactivated influenza vaccine. TCRdb ran MiXCR on the RT-PCR reads and lists one entry per CDR3 protein. The table has about 520,000 distinct CDR3 sequences, roughly 7.9% seen once. The sequencing here drew on PBMCs from blood, taken around 2 years after vaccination. The receptors were sampled from a man aged 50 to 69 who received an inactivated influenza vaccine. Each CDR3 is given without its conserved first and last residue.

V: TRBV24-1; J: TRBJ1-5; CDR3: ATSDGQGDQPQH
V: TRBV2; J: TRBJ2-2; CDR3: ASTETGELF
V: TRBV20-1; J: TRBJ2-5; CDR3: SARERSGTSGPRQLRAQY
V: TRBV5-6; J: TRBJ2-3; CDR3: ASSPGLADTQY
V: TRBV12-3/TRBV12-4; J: TRBJ2-1; CDR3: ASSLGLSYNEQF
V: TRBV5-6; J: TRBJ1-5; CDR3: ASSNGQGNHQPQH
V: TRBV28; J: TRBJ2-7; CDR3: ASSSDLAASYEQY
V: TRBV5-6; J: TRBJ1-1; CDR3: ASSFGQGAGEAF
V: TRBV10-3; J: TRBJ2-1; CDR3: AISESIQGRDNEQF
V: TRBV7-2; J: TRBJ2-7; CDR3: ASSRISEQY
V: TRBV5-1; J: TRBJ1-1; CDR3: ASSLAQGETEAF
V: TRBV7-9; J: TRBJ1-1; CDR3: ASTPSRGQTEAF
V: TRBV4-1; J: TRBJ2-5; CDR3: ASSQASSGGTQY
V: TRBV7-8; J: TRBJ2-7; CDR3: ASSRQGVRYEQY
V: TRBV30; J: TRBJ1-6; CDR3: AWRDGREAGSYNSPLH
V: TRBV12-3/TRBV12-4; J: TRBJ2-2; CDR3: ASSYSSGRAGELF
V: TRBV3-2; J: TRBJ2-5; CDR3: ASSSSLAGGYLYQETQY
V: TRBV7-8; J: TRBJ2-7; CDR3: ASSLTPRGGRAEQY
V: TRBV29-1; J: TRBJ2-3; CDR3: SVEVTGRQGTQY
V: TRBV7-9; J: TRBJ1-2; CDR3: ALEGGRYGYT
V: TRBV7-2; J: TRBJ1-5; CDR3: ASSPTVTQPQH
V: TRBV7-2; J: TRBJ2-2; CDR3: ASSSLKMELF
V: TRBV5-1; J: TRBJ2-7; CDR3: ASSPTSGGPYEQY
V: TRBV19; J: TRBJ1-6; CDR3: ASSIATPEQLNSPLH
V: TRBV6-5; J: TRBJ2-1; CDR3: ASSYSLRAEQF
V: TRBV24-1; J: TRBJ1-2; CDR3: ATSDGGRKGYT
V: TRBV20-1; J: TRBJ1-2; CDR3: SARDQAGQDYGYT
V: TRBV5-1; J: TRBJ1-3; CDR3: ASSRTDSRAPGNTIY
V: TRBV18; J: TRBJ1-1; CDR3: ASSPPQGQGAKTMNTEAF
V: TRBV7-2; J: TRBJ2-3; CDR3: ASSSKTSDFTDTQY
V: TRBV21-1; J: TRBJ2-7; CDR3: ASSKGQSSYEQY
V: TRBV29-1; J: TRBJ2-7; CDR3: SVEDEQY
V: TRBV20-1; J: TRBJ2-2; CDR3: SATSGRLAGRTGELF
V: TRBV10-3; J: TRBJ1-5; CDR3: AISEGQRNQPQH
V: TRBV4-1; J: TRBJ2-5; CDR3: ASRRTTGGFETQY
V: TRBV24-1; J: TRBJ2-7; CDR3: ATSDSGGTSGEYEQY
V: TRBV12-3/TRBV12-4; J: TRBJ2-3; CDR3: ASTRGGRNTQY
V: TRBV20-1; J: TRBJ2-5; CDR3: SARGGADRGRETQY
V: TRBV24-1; J: TRBJ1-4; CDR3: ATSSQDEKLF
V: TRBV12-3/TRBV12-4; J: TRBJ2-1; CDR3: ASRRQGTDYNEQF
V: TRBV7-9; J: TRBJ2-7; CDR3: ASSSRDRTSSEQY